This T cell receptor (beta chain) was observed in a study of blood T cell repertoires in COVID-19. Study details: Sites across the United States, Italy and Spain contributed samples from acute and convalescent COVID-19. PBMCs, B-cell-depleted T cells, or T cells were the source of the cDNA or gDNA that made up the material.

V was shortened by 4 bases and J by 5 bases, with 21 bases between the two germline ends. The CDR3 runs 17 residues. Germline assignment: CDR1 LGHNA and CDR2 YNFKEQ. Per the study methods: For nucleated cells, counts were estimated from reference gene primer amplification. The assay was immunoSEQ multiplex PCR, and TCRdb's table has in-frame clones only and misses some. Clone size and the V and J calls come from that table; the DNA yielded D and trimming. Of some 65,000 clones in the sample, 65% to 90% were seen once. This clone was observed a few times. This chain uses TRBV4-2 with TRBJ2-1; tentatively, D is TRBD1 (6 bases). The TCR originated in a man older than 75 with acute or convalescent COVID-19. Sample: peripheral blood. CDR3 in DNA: TGTGCCAGCAGCCCTAAATACACAGGGTACCGAGACAATGAGCAGTTCTTC. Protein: CASSPKYTGYRDNEQFF.